What follows are 18 T cell receptor beta chains derived from one specimen sequenced in a study of T cells expressing NK-cell markers. TCRdb re-called the 5' RACE reads and gives one entry per CDR3 protein, without DNA. Listed are roughly 180,000 distinct CDR3 sequences; 20% to 25% falls within the top ten. The sequenced material came from blood T cells: a sorted CD56 or NKG2C T cell subset, CD4+ or CD8+ T cells, or bulk PBMC T cells (not recorded which). The receptors were sampled from a man aged 18-69 years in good health.

The gene calls are TRBV12-3 or TRBV12-4 and TRBJ2-5; TCRdb returns TRBD1, unconfirmable since there is no DNA. The CDR3 extends over 16 amino acids. CDR3: CASRTQDSEGQETQYF.

The chain links TRBV2 to TRBJ1-2; no DNA is available, so the TRBD1 call from TCRdb remains unchecked. Germline V CDR1 and CDR2: SNHLY, FYNNEI. This CDR3 has 14 residues. The CDR3 here is CASSEGVEFYGYTF.

The chain combines TRBV12-3 or TRBV12-4 with TRBJ1-2; TCRdb's assignment of TRBD1 cannot be checked, as there is no DNA. The CDR3 sequence is 14 residues long. The CDR3 protein is CASSQDRGYHGYTF.

The chain joins TRBV5-4 to TRBJ1-4. Germline loops: CDR1 SGHNT, CDR2 YYREEE (reference sequence). The CDR3 consists of 16 residues. CDR3 protein: CASSLVGAGGKEKLFF.

The V gene is TRBV4-2, the J gene TRBJ2-3; the D call of TRBD1 rests on TCRdb alone, since no DNA is present to check it. The CDR3 runs to 13 residues. From germline, CDR1 is LGHNA and CDR2 YNFKEQ. The CDR3 is CASSPGVRDTQYF.

The rearrangement joins TRBV11-2 to TRBJ2-3. The CDR3 length is 15 residues. Germline CDR1 is SGHAT and CDR2 is FQNNGV. CDR3 protein: CASSLVLAFTDTQYF.

The chain has TRBV7-9 and TRBJ2-1; checking the TCRdb D call of TRBD2 is not possible without DNA. From germline, CDR1 is SEHNR and CDR2 FQNEAQ (reference sequence). The CDR3 spans 16 residues. The CDR3 here is CASSSPGVAGVDEQFF.

The CDR3 reads CSARNPGGQETQYF. The J gene is TRBJ2-5, the V gene TRBV20-1; the D call from TCRdb, TRBD1, cannot be confirmed without DNA. The CDR3 consists of 14 residues. Germline V gene data show CDR1 as DFQATT and CDR2 as SNEGSKA (reference sequence).

The CDR3 sequence: CASTSDRGSYNEQFF. The chain is built from TRBV5-1 and TRBJ2-1; TCRdb's assignment of TRBD1 cannot be checked, as there is no DNA. Per the germline V gene, CDR1 is SGHRS and CDR2 is YFSETQ. The CDR3 is made up of 15 amino acids.

The CDR3 protein is CATSREMRAGGNTGELFF. V gene TRBV15 combines with J gene TRBJ2-2; TCRdb reports TRBD2, a call that lacks DNA to check it against. This CDR3 has 18 residues. Looked up from germline, CDR1 is LNHNV and CDR2 is YYDKDF (reference sequence).

The chain recombines TRBV6-2 or TRBV6-3 with TRBJ2-2. The CDR3 runs 14 residues. The germline CDR1 and CDR2 sequences are MNHEY and SVGEGT. The chain's CDR3 is CASSYVGWTGELFF.

This chain connects TRBV2 to TRBJ2-7; TCRdb proposes TRBD2, but this gene call is untestable without DNA. The germline gives CDR1 SNHLY, CDR2 FYNNEI. CDR3 length equals 15 residues. The CDR3 loop is CASSFNGGPGYEQYF.

By frequency, this clonotype is medium-sized. The chain carries TRBV13 and TRBJ2-7; the D gene TCRdb calls, TRBD2, cannot be checked with no DNA. The CDR3 contains 13 residues. Germline CDR1 PRHDT, CDR2 FYEKMQ (reference sequence). The CDR3 here is CASSSGLADEQYF. Full variable domain (rest looked up from reference TRBV13 and TRBJ2-7): AAGVIQSPRHLIKEKRETATLKCYPIPRHDTVYWYQQGPGQDPQFLISFYEKMQSDKGSIPDRFSAQQFSDYHSELNMSSLELGDSALYFCASSSGLADEQYFGPGTRLTVT.

The chain is built from TRBV20-1 and TRBJ1-5. There are 16 residues in the CDR3. From germline, CDR1 is DFQATT and CDR2 SNEGSKA (reference sequence). The CDR3 loop is CSARDFRDGIFQPQHF.

The chain employs TRBV11-2 and TRBJ2-2; TCRdb's D gene call, TRBD2, goes unchecked for lack of DNA. Germline CDR1 reads SGHAT; CDR2 reads FQNNGV. The CDR3 extends over 18 amino acids. The CDR3 loop reads CASSPYPASGDHTGELFF. The full variable domain, completed using reference TRBV11-2 and TRBJ2-2, is EAGVAQSPRYKIIEKRQSVAFWCNPISGHATLYWYQQILGQGPKLLIQFQNNGVVDDSQLPKDRFSAERLKGVDSTLKIQPAKLEDSAVYLCASSPYPASGDHTGELFFGEGSRLTVL.

The V call is TRBV7-9, the J call TRBJ1-3; TCRdb's assignment of TRBD1 cannot be checked, as there is no DNA. Germline CDR1 is SEHNR and CDR2 is FQNEAQ (reference sequence). The CDR3 is made up of 16 amino acids. CDR3 sequence: CASSLGGTHSGNTIYF.

The chain couples TRBV13 to TRBJ1-4; the TRBD1 assignment by TCRdb is unverifiable without DNA. CDR3 length: 14 residues. CDR1 is PRHDT and CDR2 is FYEKMQ in the germline V gene (reference sequence). The CDR3 sequence is CASSLREGPEKLFF.

This CDR3 is CSPRRTDTQYF. The chain couples TRBV20-1 to TRBJ2-3. Germline assignment: CDR1 DFQATT and CDR2 SNEGSKA (reference sequence). CDR3 length: 11 residues.